This T cell receptor (beta chain) was found in a study of T cells in localized non-small cell lung cancer. From germline, CDR1 is SGHVS and CDR2 FQNEAQ. The CDR3 is 15 residues long. J lost 6 bases, V lost 5 bases, and 10 bases had no gene match. Produced via immunoSEQ multiplex PCR; TCRdb's table is partial and in-frame only. The sample gives roughly 30,000 clones, about 90% of which show up once; 4.2% is in the top ten. Findings and caveats of the study: Of the tissues analyzed, uninvolved adjacent lung showed maximal T cell clonality, greater than tumor. Appearing in adjacent lung were a median roughly 60 of the top 100 tumor clones.

In this sample, this clone turned up a few times. What it binds is unknown. The chain links TRBV7-8 to TRBJ1-2; 9 bases map to TRBD1. The receptor's source is a woman aged 35-70 years with stage I lung adenocarcinoma. Sequencing used peripheral blood, obtained before any cancer treatment. DNA of the CDR3: TGTGCCAGCAGCCAACAGGGACAGGGAGACGATGGCTACACCTTC. Its translation: CASSQQGQGDDGYTF. Supplemented by reference TRBV7-8 and TRBJ1-2, the full variable domain reads GAGVSQSPRYKVAKRGQDVALRCDPISGHVSLFWYQQALGQGPEFLTYFQNEAQLDKSGLPSDRFFAERPEGSVSTLKIQRTQQEDSAVYLCASSQQGQGDDGYTFGSGTRLTVV.